These 29 T cell receptor beta chains were all obtained from the same sample, sequenced in a study of blood T cell repertoires in COVID-19. Method: immunoSEQ multiplex PCR; TCRdb's copy keeps in-frame clones and lacks some. In the table there are approximately 290,000 clones, around 85% of which are singletons. What was sequenced was peripheral blood. Receptors were obtained from a human donor with COVID-19, enrolled during active disease. The donor label of this sample is uncertain.

V gene TRBV4-3 combines with J gene TRBJ2-2; D unclear. The CDR3 extends over 14 amino acids. Trimming took 0 bases from V and 4 from J, leaving 6 bases between them. The germline CDR1 and CDR2 sequences are LGHNA and YSLEER. CDR3 sequence (DNA): TGCGCCAGCAGCCAAGATCGAGTCACCGGGGAGCTGTTTTTT. Translation: CASSQDRVTGELFF.

The rearrangement joins TRBV7-9 to TRBJ1-1; no definite D call. The CDR3 extends over 15 amino acids. Germline-derived CDR1 and CDR2 are SEHNR and FQNEAQ (reference sequence). Trimming cost V 2 bases and J 5 bases, with 15 bases left between them. In DNA form, the CDR3 reads TGTGCCAGCAGCTTACAGATAGGGAGAGGTACTGAAGCTTTCTTT. Its translation: CASSLQIGRGTEAFF.

In this sample, this clone turned up a few times. The chain carries TRBV6-5 and TRBJ1-1; weak D call: TRBD1 (5 bases). With 8 bases removed from V and 5 bases from J, the gap between germline ends came to 15 bases. Germline CDR1 is MNHEY and CDR2 is SVGAGI. The CDR3 loop spans 13 amino acids. The CDR3 region has the DNA TGTGCCAGCGGCAGGGTGGTGGTAACTGAAGCTTTCTTT. The encoded protein is CASGRVVVTEAFF.

The gene calls are TRBV29-1 and TRBJ2-5; 8 bases fit TRBD2. Trimming at V came to 5 bases and at J to 5 bases, leaving 16 bases not matched to a gene. Germline CDR1 is SQVTM and CDR2 is ANQGSEA. This CDR3 comprises 16 residues. Written as DNA, the CDR3 is TGCAGCGTTCATTGGGCTAGCGGGCACTCTACGGAGACCCAGTACTTC. Amino acids: CSVHWASGHSTETQYF.

This sequence joins TRBV29-1 and TRBJ2-2; 15 positions agree with TRBD2. CDR3 length equals 18 residues. The germline V gene encodes CDR1 SQVTM and CDR2 ANQGSEA. After removal of 7 bases from V and 0 bases from J, the junction contained 9 bases not matched to a gene. The DNA of the CDR3 is TGCAGCGCCGGAATCGGGACTAGCGGGAGGCCGAACACCGGGGAGCTGTTTTTT. Amino acids: CSAGIGTSGRPNTGELFF.

This chain connects TRBV9 to TRBJ2-6; the D gene is possibly TRBD1 (5 bases). The germline V and J ends were trimmed by 1 base and 2 bases, with 10 bases remaining between them. Germline CDR1 SGDLS, CDR2 YYNGEE. The CDR3 loop spans 16 amino acids. The CDR3 is CASSVSQGTGANVLTF. In nucleotides, the CDR3 is TGTGCCAGCAGCGTAAGTCAGGGTACTGGGGCCAACGTCCTGACTTTC.

This clone was detected only a few times. The chain joins TRBV11-1 to TRBJ1-1; D may be TRBD1 (5 bases). Between the trimmed V and J ends, which lost 5 bases and 7 bases, there was a span of 17 bases. The CDR3 totals 14 residues. Germline CDR1 SGHAT, CDR2 FQDESV (reference sequence). Written as DNA, the CDR3 is TGTGCCAGCAGCCCCGGACACTCGGGGGGTGAAGCTTTCTTT. Encoded protein: CASSPGHSGGEAFF.

The chain couples TRBV5-1 to TRBJ2-3; the match to TRBD2 covers 11 bases. V trimming: 5 bases; J trimming: 6 bases; junction bases outside the gene matches: 5. The germline V gene encodes CDR1 SGHRS and CDR2 YFSETQ. CDR3 size: 14 residues. The CDR3 DNA is TGCGCCAGCAGACTAGCGGGAGAGGGTGATACGCAGTATTTT. Its protein product is CASRLAGEGDTQYF.

The chain is built from TRBV19 and TRBJ1-1, with D possibly being TRBD1 (5 bases). The ends were cut back, 5 bases at V and 3 bases at J, with 10 bases in the middle. Per the germline V gene, CDR1 is LNHDA and CDR2 is SQIVND (reference sequence). This CDR3 has 13 residues. The CDR3 DNA reads as TGTGCCAGTAGTCCAGGACAACACACTGAAGCTTTCTTT. Protein sequence: CASSPGQHTEAFF. Drawing the rest from reference TRBV19 and TRBJ1-1, the complete variable domain is DGGITQSPKYLFRKEGQNVTLSCEQNLNHDAMYWYRQDPGQGLRLIYYSQIVNDFQKGDIAEGYSVSREKKESFPLTVTSAQKNPTAFYLCASSPGQHTEAFFGQGTRLTVV.

The rearrangement joins TRBV5-1 to TRBJ1-2; 9 nucleotides match TRBD1. This CDR3 has 16 amino acids. CDR1 and CDR2 (germline): SGHRS, YFSETQ. V was clipped by 2 bases and J by 4 bases; unmatched bases: 9. The CDR3 DNA is TGCGCCAGCAGCTTAGGGACAGGGAACTCTGGCTATGGCTACACCTTC. Amino acid sequence: CASSLGTGNSGYGYTF.

The genes are TRBV2 and TRBJ1-1; D gene ambiguous. The CDR3 contains 12 residues. Trimming took off 5 bases at V and 2 bases at J, with 6 bases between the two ends. CDR1 SNHLY and CDR2 FYNNEI come from the germline V gene. The CDR3 nucleotides read TGTGCCAGCAGTCTGAGAAACACTGAAGCTTTCTTT. The encoded protein is CASSLRNTEAFF.

The gene calls are TRBV19 and TRBJ1-3, with TRBD1 matching over 10 bases. Germline CDR1 LNHDA, CDR2 SQIVND (reference sequence). V lost 10 bases and J lost 0; bases outside the gene matches: 3. The CDR3 is 14 residues long. In nucleotides, the CDR3 is TGTGCCACCCGGGACAGGGGCTCTGGAAACACCATATATTTT. Protein product: CATRDRGSGNTIYF.

The J gene is TRBJ1-2, the V gene TRBV7-2, with D possibly being TRBD1 (5 bases). V was cut by 4 bases and J by 3 bases, with 15 bases left in between. The V gene's germline CDR1 is SGHTA and CDR2 FQGNSA. The CDR3 has 15 amino acids. The CDR3 here is CASSSPMDKDYGYTF. Written as DNA, the CDR3 is TGTGCCAGCAGCTCACCTATGGACAAGGACTATGGCTACACCTTC.

The chain couples TRBV7-2 to TRBJ2-7; D possibly corresponds to TRBD2 (5 bases). The CDR3 loop spans 12 amino acids. The V gene lost 5 bases and the J gene lost 4 bases, with 9 bases spanning the gap. The germline V gene has CDR1 SGHTA and CDR2 FQGNSA. The CDR3 here is CASSMQRYEQYF. The CDR3 DNA is TGTGCCAGCAGCATGCAGCGGTACGAGCAGTACTTC.

The chain links TRBV30 to TRBJ1-2; the D gene is possibly TRBD1 (6 bases). The CDR3 contains 11 residues. Germline assignment: CDR1 GTSNPN and CDR2 SVGIG (reference sequence). The CDR3 here is CASEIGGGYTF. In DNA, the CDR3 is TGTGCATCGGAGATAGGGGGAGGCTACACCTTC.

This chain uses TRBV9 with TRBJ1-1, with no clear D. Trimming stripped 7 bases from V and 1 base from J, with 8 bases between. This CDR3 region has 12 residues. Germline V gives CDR1 SGDLS, CDR2 YYNGEE. CDR3 coding DNA: TGTGCCAGCCGGGGAACGAACACTGAAGCTTTCTTT. Translating it yields CASRGTNTEAFF.

This chain uses TRBV10-3 with TRBJ2-3, with 7 bases aligning to TRBD2. Germline V gene lookup returns CDR1 ENHRY and CDR2 SYGVKD. The CDR3 totals 16 residues. J was trimmed by 0 bases and V by 2 bases; bases with no gene match: 5. The CDR3 is CAISEPSGGSTDTQYF. For the CDR3, the DNA is TGTGCCATCAGTGAGCCCTCGGGAGGAAGCACAGATACGCAGTATTTT.

This chain links TRBV7-9 with TRBJ2-1; D may be TRBD2 (6 bases). This CDR3 spans 12 amino acids. The ends were cut back, 11 bases at V and 8 bases at J, with 16 bases in the middle. Looked up from germline, CDR1 is SEHNR and CDR2 is FQNEAQ (reference sequence). CDR3 nucleotides: TGTGCCCGCGGGGTCAGCAGGGATGAGCAGTTCTTC. It encodes CARGVSRDEQFF.

The chain uses TRBV6-1 and TRBJ2-3, with 7 bases lining up with TRBD1. The CDR3 contains 15 residues. J gave up 2 bases and V 2 bases, and 4 bases lay outside the gene matches. Germline V CDR1 and CDR2: MNHNS, SASEGT. The DNA for the CDR3 is TGTGCCAGCAGTGAAACGAGGGGGCACACAGATACGCAGTATTTT. Protein product: CASSETRGHTDTQYF.

Ten or more counts support this clone. The rearrangement links TRBV6-2 or TRBV6-3 to TRBJ2-7, with a possible D match to TRBD2 (5 bases). Trimming removed 2 bases at V and 7 bases at J, with 15 bases between. CDR3 length: 14 amino acids. The germline V gene has CDR1 MNHEY and CDR2 SVGEGT. The CDR3 region is CASSYPGPRGEQYF. The CDR3 DNA reads as TGTGCCAGCAGTTACCCCGGGCCCCGCGGGGAGCAGTACTTC.

This clone was picked up a small number of times. V is TRBV30 and J is TRBJ1-1; TRBD1 might be the D (5 bases). In germline, CDR1 is GTSNPN, CDR2 SVGIG (reference sequence). The CDR3 is made up of 14 amino acids. The V end lost 8 bases, the J end lost 6 bases, and 22 bases lay between the germline ends. The CDR3 spells CALKARGGNAEAFF. The CDR3 DNA follows: TGTGCCCTAAAAGCCCGGGGGGGGAATGCTGAAGCTTTCTTT.

The chain's CDR3 is CASSPVAGAYTGELFF. The CDR3 coding sequence is TGTGCCAGCAGCCCCGTAGCGGGAGCCTACACCGGGGAGCTGTTTTTT. V is TRBV7-3 and J is TRBJ2-2; 9 bases agree with TRBD2. Germline V gene sequence: CDR1 SGHTA, CDR2 FQGTGA. The junction had 7 bases not matched to a gene; V was cut back by 5 bases and J by 3 bases. The CDR3 runs 16 residues.

The rearrangement links TRBV7-8 to TRBJ2-1, with D hard to call. V was clipped by 5 bases and J by 6 bases, with 11 bases between them. This CDR3 comprises 13 residues. Germline V gene sequence: CDR1 SGHVS, CDR2 FQNEAQ. In DNA form, the CDR3 reads TGTGCCAGCAGCCCGTCCCTTAGCAATGAGCAGTTCTTC. It is translated as CASSPSLSNEQFF.

The chain combines TRBV7-2 with TRBJ1-2; unclear D gene. Germline V lookup: CDR1 SGHTA, CDR2 FQGNSA. V was pared by 3 bases and J by 2 bases, with 10 bases between. The length of the CDR3 is 14 residues. DNA of the CDR3: TGTGCCAGCAGCTTGTCCCGGGTAAACTATGGCTACACCTTC. Protein product: CASSLSRVNYGYTF.

This rearrangement joins TRBV10-3 to TRBJ1-5; 8 bases line up with TRBD1. This CDR3 comprises 13 residues. V shed 6 bases, J shed 7 bases, and the junction held 5 bases outside the gene matches. Germline CDR1 and CDR2: ENHRY and SYGVKD. The CDR3 DNA is TGTGCCATCAGGGACAGGGTGTTGCAGCCCCAGCATTTT. Protein: CAIRDRVLQPQHF.

This chain joins TRBV2 and TRBJ1-5; D gene uncertain. V gave up 6 bases and J gave up 0 bases, with 15 bases separating them. The CDR3 is 16 amino acids. CDR1 and CDR2 from the germline V gene are SNHLY and FYNNEI. CDR3 in amino acids: CASSTEGRDSNQPQHF. The CDR3 DNA reads TGTGCCAGCAGCACCGAGGGTCGAGATAGCAATCAGCCCCAGCATTTT.

V usage is TRBV28 and J usage is TRBJ2-1; maybe TRBD1 (6 bases). The germline CDR1 and CDR2 sequences are MDHEN and SYDVKM. The CDR3 is 15 amino acids. The V gene lost 6 bases and the J gene lost 6 bases, with 18 bases spanning the gap. The CDR3 loop is CASSSPNRALNEQFF. DNA for the CDR3: TGTGCCAGCAGCTCCCCCAACAGGGCCCTCAATGAGCAGTTCTTC.

CDR3 coding DNA: TGCGCCAGCAGCTTGGTGGCGGACTCTGGAAACACCATATATTTT. Translation: CASSLVADSGNTIYF. This rearrangement joins TRBV5-1 to TRBJ1-3; D is ambiguous. The CDR3 extends over 15 amino acids. The ends were cut back, 0 bases at V and 0 bases at J, with 7 bases in the middle. Germline lookup yields CDR1 SGHRS and CDR2 YFSETQ.

The rearrangement joins TRBV19 to TRBJ1-5; 8 bases are shared with TRBD1. The CDR3 runs 15 residues. V shed 4 bases, J shed 2 bases, and the junction held 4 bases outside the gene matches. In germline, CDR1 is LNHDA, CDR2 SQIVND (reference sequence). The CDR3 protein is CASSSDRGGNQPQHF. In nucleotides, the CDR3 is TGTGCCAGTAGTAGCGACAGGGGTGGCAATCAGCCCCAGCATTTT. Complete variable domain (other parts from reference TRBV19 and TRBJ1-5): DGGITQSPKYLFRKEGQNVTLSCEQNLNHDAMYWYRQDPGQGLRLIYYSQIVNDFQKGDIAEGYSVSREKKESFPLTVTSAQKNPTAFYLCASSSDRGGNQPQHFGDGTRLSIL.